The 30 T cell receptor beta chains listed next were all sequenced from one sample in a study of identical twins. TCRdb called the 5' RACE reads again in MiXCR, with one record for every CDR3 protein. The sample contains 450,000 or so distinct CDR3 sequences, 13% to 15% of which appear only once. The same data also went into a second study, on yellow fever vaccine responses in identical twins.

Sample: CD4+ T cells sorted from blood. Receptors were obtained from a woman younger than 30 in good health.

This clonotype was seen more than once but under ten times. The V and J genes are TRBV6-5 and TRBJ2-5; D remains unclear. CDR1 MNHEY and CDR2 SVGAGI come from the germline V gene. The CDR3 contains 11 residues. V shed 7 bases and J shed 5 bases, with 8 bases lying between them. Written as DNA, the CDR3 is TGTGCCAGCAAATTCGTCGAGACCCAGTACTTC. This codes for CASKFVETQYF.

This clonotype came up a few times. The rearrangement links TRBV10-1 to TRBJ2-1, with TRBD2 matching over 13 bases. There are 18 residues in the CDR3. With V trimmed by 6 bases and J by 0 bases, 8 bases remained unmatched. Looked up from germline, CDR1 is WNHNN and CDR2 is SYGVQD (reference sequence). The CDR3 sequence: CASSGTSGTLSSYNEQFF. The CDR3 DNA is TGCGCCAGCAGCGGGACTAGCGGGACGCTGAGCTCCTACAATGAGCAGTTCTTC.

This clonotype turned up a few times. J is TRBJ2-1 and V is TRBV15, with 10 nucleotides matching TRBD2. V was clipped by 2 bases and J by 4 bases; unmatched bases: 5. Germline assignment: CDR1 LNHNV and CDR2 YYDKDF (reference sequence). CDR3 size: 16 residues. The chain's CDR3 is CATSRQRTSGYNEQFF. The DNA for the CDR3 is TGTGCCACCAGCAGACAACGGACTAGCGGATACAATGAGCAGTTCTTC. Drawing the rest from reference TRBV15 and TRBJ2-1, the complete variable domain is DAMVIQNPRYQVTQFGKPVTLSCSQTLNHNVMYWYQQKSSQAPKLLFHYYDKDFNNEADTPDNFQSRRPNTSFCFLDIRSPGLGDTAMYLCATSRQRTSGYNEQFFGPGTRLTVL.

This clonotype was seen a few times. The rearrangement links TRBV10-2 to TRBJ2-3; TRBD2 aligns across 13 bases. Germline V gene sequence: CDR1 WSHSY, CDR2 SAAADI. J was trimmed by 2 bases and V by 8 bases; bases with no gene match: 16. The CDR3 runs to 19 residues. The CDR3 here is CASLKFGLAGVTPTDTQYF. DNA of the CDR3: TGCGCCAGCCTAAAGTTTGGACTAGCGGGAGTAACACCCACAGATACGCAGTATTTT.

This chain joins TRBV6-6 and TRBJ2-7; D not certain. The CDR3 runs to 12 residues. Per the germline V gene, CDR1 is MNHNY and CDR2 is SVGAGI (reference sequence). Trimming took off 2 bases at V and 5 bases at J, with 7 bases between the two ends. CDR3 nucleotide sequence: TGTGCCAGCAGTTACGGGGTCGACGAGCAGTACTTC. This gives the protein CASSYGVDEQYF.

This clonotype was found a few times. The J gene is TRBJ2-5, the V gene TRBV7-2, with D perhaps TRBD1 (6 bases). This CDR3 spans 14 amino acids. The V and J ends lost 5 bases and 1 base respectively, with 11 bases between them. CDR1 and CDR2 (germline): SGHTA, FQGNSA. In nucleotides, the CDR3 is TGTGCCAGCAGCCAGGGGCGGACCCAAGAGACCCAGTACTTC. It yields the protein CASSQGRTQETQYF.

This clonotype was seen only a few times. The chain carries TRBV25-1 and TRBJ2-2, with 14 bases aligning to TRBD2. With V trimmed by 8 bases and J by 5 bases, 13 bases remained unmatched. This CDR3 region has 18 residues. Germline CDR1 reads MGHDK; CDR2 reads SYGVNS. The CDR3 coding sequence is TGTGCCAGCTGCAGGACTAGCGGGGGGCTCGTGGGAACCGGGGAGCTGTTTTTT. Protein sequence: CASCRTSGGLVGTGELFF.

The genes are TRBV7-2 and TRBJ2-7, with D perhaps matching TRBD1 (5 bases). The V gene's germline CDR1 is SGHTA and CDR2 FQGNSA. The CDR3 extends over 15 amino acids. The ends were cut back, 5 bases at V and 0 bases at J, with 14 bases in the middle. The CDR3 sequence: CASSPGFGYSYEQYF. CDR3 DNA: TGTGCCAGCAGCCCAGGGTTTGGCTACTCCTACGAGCAGTACTTC.

This clonotype was picked up many times. CDR3 DNA: TGCGCCAGCAGCTTGGATGGAGACTCCTACGAGCAGTACTTC. Residues: CASSLDGDSYEQYF. The V call is TRBV5-1, the J call TRBJ2-7; D is unclear. Germline V gives CDR1 SGHRS, CDR2 YFSETQ. The CDR3 length is 14 residues. Trimming left V 0 bases short and J 0 bases short, with 7 bases between.

This clonotype was observed many times. The chain joins TRBV7-9 to TRBJ1-5; weak D call: TRBD1 (5 bases). Germline V gene lookup returns CDR1 SEHNR and CDR2 FQNEAQ (reference sequence). This CDR3 is 14 amino acids long. Trimming removed 3 bases from V and 1 base from J, with 7 bases in between. The CDR3 coding sequence is TGTGCCAGCAGCTTTGGGGACAGCAATCAGCCCCAGCATTTT. It is translated as CASSFGDSNQPQHF.

The chain is built from TRBV14 and TRBJ2-3; D uncertain. Looked up from germline, CDR1 is SGHDN and CDR2 is FVKESK. The CDR3 covers 15 residues. V lost 0 bases and J 6 bases, leaving 13 bases between the germline ends. The CDR3 sequence is CASSQESPSVDTQYF. The CDR3, as DNA: TGTGCCAGCAGCCAAGAGTCTCCCTCCGTCGATACGCAGTATTTT. The variable domain in full, with the rest retrieved from reference TRBV14 and TRBJ2-3, is EAGVTQFPSHSVIEKGQTVTLRCDPISGHDNLYWYRRVMGKEIKFLLHFVKESKQDESGMPNNRFLAERTGGTYSTLKVQPAELEDSGVYFCASSQESPSVDTQYFGPGTRLTVL.

The chain's CDR3 is CASARVYTEAFF. CDR3 nucleotides: TGTGCCAGCGCCAGGGTCTACACTGAAGCTTTCTTT. The V call is TRBV6-5, the J call TRBJ1-1; maybe TRBD1 (5 bases). This CDR3 is built from 12 residues. CDR1 MNHEY and CDR2 SVGAGI come from the germline V gene. The ends were cut back, 8 bases at V and 3 bases at J, with 10 bases in the middle.

The CDR3 reads CASSLYRGAHEQYF. The CDR3 DNA reads TGTGCCAGCAGCCTTTACAGGGGGGCCCACGAGCAGTACTTC. This rearrangement joins TRBV7-2 to TRBJ2-7; 8 nucleotides line up with TRBD1. After removal of 5 bases from V and 5 bases from J, the junction contained 8 bases not matched to a gene. This CDR3 has 14 residues. Germline CDR1 is SGHTA and CDR2 is FQGNSA.

The chain carries TRBV7-9 and TRBJ2-3; 12 bases align to TRBD2. Trimming took 5 bases from V and 4 from J; bases not matched to a gene: 10. The CDR3 has 17 residues. The V gene's germline CDR1 is SEHNR and CDR2 FQNEAQ (reference sequence). The CDR3 region has the DNA TGTGCCAGCAGCGGTGGACTAGCGGGAATATTCGCAGATACGCAGTATTTT. As protein: CASSGGLAGIFADTQYF.

This clonotype was seen a few times. This chain links TRBV5-6 with TRBJ1-4, with D possibly being TRBD1 (6 bases). Looked up from germline, CDR1 is SGHDT and CDR2 is YYEEEE. The CDR3 length is 13 residues. Deletions cut 4 bases from V and 8 bases from J, with 12 bases between. CDR3 in amino acids: CASSPRGLEKLFF. The CDR3 DNA reads TGTGCCAGCAGCCCGAGGGGGTTGGAAAAACTGTTTTTT. Together with reference TRBV5-6 and TRBJ1-4, the CDR3 gives the full variable domain: DAGVTQSPTHLIKTRGQQVTLRCSPKSGHDTVSWYQQALGQGPQFIFQYYEEEERQRGNFPDRFSGHQFPNYSSELNVNALLLGDSALYLCASSPRGLEKLFFGSGTQLSVL.

This sequence joins TRBV7-2 and TRBJ2-1; 10 bases fit TRBD2. V lost 5 bases to trimming and J lost 15 bases; unmatched junction nucleotides: 4. Germline V CDR1 and CDR2: SGHTA, FQGNSA. CDR3 length equals 11 residues. CDR3 residues: CASSLGLARFF. The CDR3 DNA reads TGTGCCAGCAGCCTGGGACTAGCGCGGTTCTTC. Combining the CDR3 with reference TRBV7-2 and TRBJ2-1 gives the whole variable domain GAGVSQSPSNKVTEKGKDVELRCDPISGHTALYWYRQSLGQGLEFLIYFQGNSAPDKSGLPSDRFSAERTGGSVSTLTIQRTQQEDSAVYLCASSLGLARFFGPGTRLTVL.

Note on this clonotype: One end of the junction does not line up with germline, which may come from a read error. This chain uses TRBV7-9 with TRBJ2-7; 7 bases match TRBD1. CDR3 length: 10 amino acids. Germline-derived CDR1 and CDR2 are SEHNR and FQNEAQ (reference sequence). The CDR3 DNA sequence: TGTGCCAGCGGCAGGGACAGCCGTACCTTC. It is translated as CASGRDSRTF.

This clonotype was seen more than once but under ten times. The V and J genes are TRBV20-1 and TRBJ2-5; 7 nucleotides agree with TRBD1. The CDR3 runs 15 residues. V shed 5 bases and J 7 bases; nucleotides not matched to a gene: 16. Per the germline V gene, CDR1 is DFQATT and CDR2 is SNEGSKA (reference sequence). The CDR3 nucleotides read TGCAGTGCTCTACCTAGGGGGCGACGGTCCGGGACCCAGTACTTC. This codes for CSALPRGRRSGTQYF.

This clonotype was seen more than once but under ten times. This chain links TRBV7-2 with TRBJ2-7; 11 nucleotides align to TRBD1. The V segment lost 0 bases and the J segment 6 bases; nucleotides outside the gene matches: 1. CDR1 and CDR2 (germline): SGHTA, FQGNSA. This CDR3 region has 14 residues. Written as DNA, the CDR3 is TGTGCCAGCAGCTTAGCCGGGACAGGGGGCGAGCAGTACTTC. Translation: CASSLAGTGGEQYF.

The genes are TRBV15 and TRBJ2-3; maybe TRBD1 (5 bases). Between the trimmed V and J ends, which lost 8 bases and 0 bases, there was a span of 9 bases. The CDR3 sequence is 13 residues long. CDR1 LNHNV and CDR2 YYDKDF come from the germline V gene (reference sequence). CDR3 coding DNA: TGTGCCACCCGACAGATCAGCACAGATACGCAGTATTTT. Amino acids: CATRQISTDTQYF. Supplemented by reference TRBV15 and TRBJ2-3, the full variable domain reads DAMVIQNPRYQVTQFGKPVTLSCSQTLNHNVMYWYQQKSSQAPKLLFHYYDKDFNNEADTPDNFQSRRPNTSFCFLDIRSPGLGDTAMYLCATRQISTDTQYFGPGTRLTVL.

The chain couples TRBV12-3 or TRBV12-4 to TRBJ1-2; 9 positions agree with TRBD1. CDR3 length equals 15 residues. The ends lost 1 base at V and 6 bases at J; junction bases unmatched: 6. The CDR3 DNA is TGTGCCAGCAGTTTAGGGGACAGGGTAACGGATGGCTACACCTTC. Translating gives CASSLGDRVTDGYTF.

This clonotype has a handful of counts. This sequence joins TRBV29-1 and TRBJ2-7; D uncertain. Germline V CDR1 and CDR2: SQVTM, ANQGSEA. The V end was cut by 4 bases, the J end by 3 bases, with 7 bases between. CDR3 size: 11 residues. The chain's CDR3 is CSVAGVYEQYF. For the CDR3, the DNA is TGCAGCGTTGCTGGGGTCTACGAGCAGTACTTC.

The table lists this clonotype with many counts. The CDR3 DNA reads as TGCGCCAGCAGCCTACCGCCTTCCTACGAGCAGTACTTC. Its protein product is CASSLPPSYEQYF. The chain links TRBV5-1 to TRBJ2-7, with D uncertain. The V gene's germline CDR1 is SGHRS and CDR2 YFSETQ. Trimming took 4 bases from V and 1 from J, leaving 9 bases between them. CDR3 length: 13 residues. Together with reference TRBV5-1 and TRBJ2-7, the CDR3 gives the full variable domain: KAGVTQTPRYLIKTRGQQVTLSCSPISGHRSVSWYQQTPGQGLQFLFEYFSETQRNKGNFPGRFSGRQFSNSRSEMNVSTLELGDSALYLCASSLPPSYEQYFGPGTRLTVT.

The rearrangement links TRBV29-1 to TRBJ2-5; D uncertain. Germline V CDR1 and CDR2: SQVTM, ANQGSEA. The V end lost 5 bases, the J end lost 7 bases, and 8 bases lay between the germline ends. The CDR3 length is 10 residues. The CDR3 bases are TGCAGCGTTACGGTTTCGACCCAGTACTTC. This sequence encodes CSVTVSTQYF.

This clonotype has just a few counts. This chain joins TRBV9 and TRBJ2-3; maybe TRBD2 (6 bases). Trimming shortened V by 2 bases and J by 0 bases, and 13 bases separated the two germline ends. The CDR3 has 16 amino acids. CDR1 is SGDLS, CDR2 YYNGEE, per germline. CDR3 in DNA: TGTGCCAGCAGCGTTGGAGGGGACCATAGCACAGATACGCAGTATTTT. Translation: CASSVGGDHSTDTQYF.

This clonotype was recorded once. V and J are TRBV27 and TRBJ2-3; 8 bases align to TRBD2. CDR1 MNHEY and CDR2 SMNVEV come from the germline V gene (reference sequence). The V segment lost 11 bases and the J segment 6 bases; nucleotides outside the gene matches: 4. This CDR3 comprises 11 residues. CDR3 coding DNA: TGTGCCGGGCGGGGGGCGGATACGCAGTATTTT. This gives the protein CAGRGADTQYF.

V is TRBV28 and J is TRBJ1-1; no firm D call. Trimming took 6 bases from V and 10 from J, leaving 15 bases between them. CDR3 length: 12 residues. The germline gives CDR1 MDHEN, CDR2 SYDVKM. The CDR3 here is CASSILRGGAFF. The CDR3 region has the DNA TGTGCCAGCAGCATTCTTCGAGGTGGAGCTTTCTTT.

Many counts were recorded for this clonotype. The chain joins TRBV7-9 to TRBJ2-2; D possibly corresponds to TRBD2 (6 bases). The germline gives CDR1 SEHNR, CDR2 FQNEAQ (reference sequence). The germline V and J ends were trimmed by 5 bases and 6 bases, with 13 bases remaining between them. This CDR3 is 14 amino acids long. In DNA form, the CDR3 reads TGTGCCAGCAGCCGGGGAGCGGGCGCCGGGGAGCTGTTTTTT. It specifies CASSRGAGAGELFF. Variable domain in full (rest from reference TRBV7-9 and TRBJ2-2): DTGVSQNPRHKITKRGQNVTFRCDPISEHNRLYWYRQTLGQGPEFLTYFQNEAQLEKSRLLSDRFSAERPKGSFSTLEIQRTEQGDSAMYLCASSRGAGAGELFFGEGSRLTVL.

This chain links TRBV10-1 with TRBJ2-3; 10 positions match TRBD1. The germline V gene has CDR1 WNHNN and CDR2 SYGVQD (reference sequence). The CDR3 is 17 amino acids. Losses at the gene ends were 6 bases for V and 3 bases for J; bases not matched to a gene: 12. The CDR3 bases are TGCGCCAGCAGCACCAGAAGACAGGGGGCTCAAACAGATACGCAGTATTTT. It is translated as CASSTRRQGAQTDTQYF.

J is TRBJ2-7 and V is TRBV10-2; TRBD2 matches 8 bases. Germline lookup yields CDR1 WSHSY and CDR2 SAAADI. With V trimmed by 4 bases and J by 8 bases, 7 bases remained unmatched. CDR3 size: 13 residues. For the CDR3, the DNA is TGCGCCAGCAGTGGCGCCCGGGAGGGCCAGCAGTACTTC. Translation gives CASSGAREGQQYF.